A single sample gave rise to the 16 T cell receptor beta chains below, sequenced in a study of beta chain features in type 1 diabetes. Antigen specificity for these receptors is unknown. Study-wide results and caveats: Type 1 diabetes patients showed a moderate but significant shortening of TCRB CDR3s in all four CD4+ subsets.

The study reverse transcribed the entire isolated RNA, so it sequenced expressed TCRB transcripts. The repertoire was sequenced with immunoSEQ multiplex PCR; TCRdb's copy has only in-frame clones and lacks some. This repertoire shows some 700,000 clones, around an eighth found once; its top ten account for 0.02% to 0.025%. Sample: naive CD4+ T cells from blood. The source of these receptors is a man in his late teens or twenties with type 1 diabetes.

This chain links TRBV19 with TRBJ1-2; D perhaps matches TRBD1 (6 bases). There are 12 residues in the CDR3. V lost 7 bases and J 3 bases, leaving 9 bases between the germline ends. Per the germline V gene, CDR1 is LNHDA and CDR2 is SQIVND (reference sequence). CDR3 coding DNA: TGTGCCAGTAATGAGGGGGACTATGGCTACACCTTC. It translates to CASNEGDYGYTF.

The chain has TRBV29-1 and TRBJ2-7; 10 bases are shared with TRBD1. Germline lookup yields CDR1 SQVTM and CDR2 ANQGSEA. V shed 7 bases, J shed 1 base, and the junction held 1 base outside the gene matches. This CDR3 spans 12 amino acids. CDR3 protein: CSAGQGSYEQYF. In nucleotides, the CDR3 is TGCAGCGCGGGACAGGGGTCCTACGAGCAGTACTTC.

The V call is TRBV9, the J call TRBJ2-1; 9 nucleotides agree with TRBD1. V dropped 4 bases and J dropped 9; count of bases not matched to a gene: 11. Looked up from germline, CDR1 is SGDLS and CDR2 is YYNGEE. The CDR3 contains 15 residues. This CDR3 is CASSTPGTGFREQFF. The CDR3 DNA reads TGTGCCAGCAGCACTCCCGGGACAGGGTTCCGTGAGCAGTTCTTC.

The chain carries TRBV13 and TRBJ2-3; the D gene could be TRBD1 or TRBD2 (5 bases each). The CDR3 is 16 amino acids. Per the germline V gene, CDR1 is PRHDT and CDR2 is FYEKMQ (reference sequence). Trimming left V 2 bases short and J 2 bases short, with 14 bases between. DNA for the CDR3: TGTGCCAGCAGCTTACAGGGAGTTGAGGACACAGATACGCAGTATTTT. Translated, it gives CASSLQGVEDTDTQYF.

The V call is TRBV6-1, the J call TRBJ1-5, with TRBD1 matching over 12 bases. The V gene end was trimmed by 5 bases and the J gene end by 5 bases; junction bases not matched to a gene: 4. CDR3 length equals 15 residues. Germline-derived CDR1 and CDR2 are MNHNS and SASEGT. The CDR3 loop is CASSLGTGGHQPQHF. CDR3 nucleotide sequence: TGTGCCAGCAGTCTCGGGACAGGGGGCCATCAGCCCCAGCATTTT.

V and J are TRBV2 and TRBJ2-4; 9 nucleotides agree with TRBD1. From germline, CDR1 is SNHLY and CDR2 FYNNEI. This CDR3 is built from 15 residues. J lost 8 bases, V lost 5 bases, and 10 bases had no gene match. Here the CDR3 reads CASSQLQGAYDIQYF. CDR3 nucleotide sequence: TGTGCCAGCAGTCAACTACAGGGGGCTTACGACATTCAGTACTTC.

Only a few counts were recorded for this clone. The V call is TRBV21-1, the J call TRBJ2-7. TRBV21-1 is a recognized pseudogene. The CDR3 has 12 residues. CDR3 sequence (DNA): TGTGCCAGCAGCACCCTTGACCACCTGACGTACTTC. Protein product: CASSTLDHLTYF.

A few counts support this clone. The J gene is TRBJ1-5, the V gene TRBV7-2; possible D gene TRBD1, 6 bases. The CDR3 runs 14 residues. Germline values: CDR1 SGHTA, CDR2 FQGNSA. Trimming removed 3 bases at V and 4 bases at J, with 10 bases between. The CDR3 loop is CASSLGTGNQPQHF. In DNA form, the CDR3 reads TGTGCCAGCAGCTTGGGAACAGGGAATCAGCCCCAGCATTTT.

This clone was counted between two and nine times. The rearrangement uses TRBV2 and TRBJ1-4, with unresolved D. Germline V gene data show CDR1 as SNHLY and CDR2 as FYNNEI. The CDR3 is 13 residues long. V lost 8 bases and J lost 4, with 11 bases in between. The CDR3 region is CASGRPINEKLFF. CDR3 nucleotides: TGTGCCAGCGGGCGGCCGATTAATGAAAAACTGTTTTTT.

The chain is built from TRBV4-1 and TRBJ2-5; D might be TRBD1 (6 bases). Germline values: CDR1 MGHRA, CDR2 YSYEKL. Trimming removed 3 bases at V and 2 bases at J, with 10 bases between. This CDR3 comprises 14 residues. The CDR3 sequence: CASSHVGHQETQYF. The CDR3 nucleotides are TGCGCCAGCAGCCACGTGGGACATCAAGAGACCCAGTACTTC.

This sequence joins TRBV30 and TRBJ1-2; possible D gene TRBD1, 5 bases. Germline V gives CDR1 GTSNPN, CDR2 SVGIG (reference sequence). Trimming left V 5 bases short and J 0 bases short, with 16 bases between. The CDR3 is 15 amino acids. CDR3 in amino acids: CAWVGPLSANYGYTF. As DNA, the CDR3 is TGTGCCTGGGTGGGACCGCTGAGCGCTAACTATGGCTACACCTTC.

This clone was counted only a few times. The chain employs TRBV18 and TRBJ2-1; 9 bases match TRBD2. V dropped 4 bases and J dropped 7; count of bases not matched to a gene: 8. Germline V CDR1 and CDR2: KGHSH, LQKENI. This CDR3 is built from 15 residues. CDR3 region: CASSRLGLADNEQFF. CDR3 coding DNA: TGTGCCAGCTCACGCCTGGGACTAGCAGATAATGAGCAGTTCTTC. The variable domain in full, with the rest retrieved from reference TRBV18 and TRBJ2-1, is NAGVMQNPRHLVRRRGQEARLRCSPMKGHSHVYWYRQLPEEGLKFMVYLQKENIIDESGMPKERFSAEFPKEGPSILRIQQVVRGDSAAYFCASSRLGLADNEQFFGPGTRLTVL.

This rearrangement joins TRBV19 to TRBJ2-7; a weak D match, TRBD1 (5 bases). The V end was cut by 5 bases, the J end by 0 bases, with 11 bases between. CDR3 size: 14 residues. CDR1 LNHDA and CDR2 SQIVND come from the germline V gene (reference sequence). Here the CDR3 reads CASSPRTYSYEQYF. DNA for the CDR3: TGTGCCAGTAGTCCTAGGACATACTCCTACGAGCAGTACTTC. Together with reference TRBV19 and TRBJ2-7, the CDR3 gives the full variable domain: DGGITQSPKYLFRKEGQNVTLSCEQNLNHDAMYWYRQDPGQGLRLIYYSQIVNDFQKGDIAEGYSVSREKKESFPLTVTSAQKNPTAFYLCASSPRTYSYEQYFGPGTRLTVT.

The genes are TRBV6-5 and TRBJ1-1; perhaps TRBD1 as D (5 bases). The CDR3 covers 13 residues. Trimming removed 7 bases from V and 8 bases from J, with 17 bases in between. CDR1 and CDR2 (germline): MNHEY, SVGAGI. This CDR3 is CASTPGEPREAFF. The DNA of the CDR3 is TGTGCCAGCACCCCGGGGGAGCCCCGGGAAGCTTTCTTT.

The chain links TRBV6-7 to TRBJ2-7; D may match TRBD1 or TRBD2 (5 bases each). TRBV6-7 is labeled an ORF, and its function is uncertain. Between the trimmed V and J ends, which lost 5 bases and 5 bases, there was a span of 13 bases. The CDR3 runs 13 residues. CDR3 DNA sequence: TGTGCCAGCAGTAGCCCGAGGGGTAACGAGCAGTACTTC. It specifies CASSSPRGNEQYF.

This clone was observed a few times. V is TRBV7-7 and J is TRBJ2-1, with 8 bases aligning to TRBD1. After removal of 5 bases from V and 6 bases from J, the junction contained 6 bases not matched to a gene. Germline lookup yields CDR1 SSHAT and CDR2 FNYEAQ (reference sequence). CDR3 length: 14 amino acids. The CDR3 protein is CASSTGQGPNEQFF. In nucleotides, the CDR3 is TGTGCCAGCAGCACCGGACAGGGCCCCAATGAGCAGTTCTTC.